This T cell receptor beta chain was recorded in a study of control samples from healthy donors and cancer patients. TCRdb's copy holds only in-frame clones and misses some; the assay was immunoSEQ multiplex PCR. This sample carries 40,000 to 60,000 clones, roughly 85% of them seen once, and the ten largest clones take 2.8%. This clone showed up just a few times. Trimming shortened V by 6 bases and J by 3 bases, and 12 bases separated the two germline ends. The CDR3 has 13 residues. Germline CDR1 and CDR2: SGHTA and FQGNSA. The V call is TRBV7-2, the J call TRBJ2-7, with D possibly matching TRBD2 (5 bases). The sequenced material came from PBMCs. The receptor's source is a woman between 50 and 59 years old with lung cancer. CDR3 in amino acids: CASRSGTSYEQYF. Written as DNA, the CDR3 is TGTGCCAGCAGAAGCGGAACCAGCTACGAGCAGTACTTC.